Below are 2 T cell receptor beta chains sequenced from a single sample in a study of blood T cell repertoires in COVID-19. The data were produced by immunoSEQ multiplex PCR, yet TCRdb's version contains in-frame clones alone and is incomplete. The data show hundreds of thousands of clones, around 86% seen once. Sequencing used PBMCs or T cells enriched from blood (not recorded which). These receptors were obtained from a man aged 40-49 years who had recovered from COVID-19.

The rearrangement joins TRBV5-6 to TRBJ1-1; 8 bases match TRBD1. Germline loops: CDR1 SGHDT, CDR2 YYEEEE. CDR3 length: 17 amino acids. Trimming at V came to 4 bases and at J to 0 bases, leaving 11 bases not matched to a gene. As DNA, the CDR3 is TGTGCCAGCAGCACCCCTACGGGACAGGAAATGAACACTGAAGCTTTCTTT. Translated: CASSTPTGQEMNTEAFF.

This clone was seen only once. The V gene is TRBV3-1 (or the pseudogene TRBV3-2), the J gene TRBJ2-3; 11 bases are shared with TRBD1. Germline V lookup: CDR1 LGHDT, CDR2 YNNKEL (reference sequence). V was clipped by 3 bases and J by 7 bases; unmatched bases: 9. This CDR3 contains 16 residues. The CDR3 is CASSHEVGTGGNTQYF. In DNA form, the CDR3 reads TGTGCCAGCAGCCACGAGGTCGGGACAGGGGGAAATACGCAGTATTTT.